The T cell receptor beta chain under discussion was sequenced for a study of human T cells and chemical hapten exposure. On the study more broadly: TCR yields per sample varied mostly from small pooled library volume differences. General study points: There was no change with DPC sensitization in TCRs above 1 in 1000 frequency.

Individual cDNA molecules each carried unique molecular identifiers attached by the library. Authors' data handling: A per-sample median of around 91,000 TCRs was observed, with counts ranging from roughly 20,000 to 690,600. TCRdb used MiXCR to reprocess the 5' RACE reads, holding one entry per CDR3 protein. The V and J calls were not made by the authors but by TCRdb's processing. The repertoire holds tens of thousands of distinct CDR3 sequences, with less than 20% as singletons. This clonotype was observed a few times. What it recognizes is unknown. Unfractionated whole blood yielded the extracted total RNA. CDR3 length: 15 residues. Trimming removed 1 base at V and 0 bases at J, with 12 bases between. CDR1 GTSNPN and CDR2 SVGIG come from the germline V gene (reference sequence).

This clonotype originated in a female donor in good health. The rearrangement uses TRBV30 and TRBJ1-2, with no clear D. The CDR3 loop reads CAWSGTLTANYGYTF. The CDR3 DNA reads TGTGCCTGGAGTGGAACGCTTACAGCTAACTATGGCTACACCTTC.